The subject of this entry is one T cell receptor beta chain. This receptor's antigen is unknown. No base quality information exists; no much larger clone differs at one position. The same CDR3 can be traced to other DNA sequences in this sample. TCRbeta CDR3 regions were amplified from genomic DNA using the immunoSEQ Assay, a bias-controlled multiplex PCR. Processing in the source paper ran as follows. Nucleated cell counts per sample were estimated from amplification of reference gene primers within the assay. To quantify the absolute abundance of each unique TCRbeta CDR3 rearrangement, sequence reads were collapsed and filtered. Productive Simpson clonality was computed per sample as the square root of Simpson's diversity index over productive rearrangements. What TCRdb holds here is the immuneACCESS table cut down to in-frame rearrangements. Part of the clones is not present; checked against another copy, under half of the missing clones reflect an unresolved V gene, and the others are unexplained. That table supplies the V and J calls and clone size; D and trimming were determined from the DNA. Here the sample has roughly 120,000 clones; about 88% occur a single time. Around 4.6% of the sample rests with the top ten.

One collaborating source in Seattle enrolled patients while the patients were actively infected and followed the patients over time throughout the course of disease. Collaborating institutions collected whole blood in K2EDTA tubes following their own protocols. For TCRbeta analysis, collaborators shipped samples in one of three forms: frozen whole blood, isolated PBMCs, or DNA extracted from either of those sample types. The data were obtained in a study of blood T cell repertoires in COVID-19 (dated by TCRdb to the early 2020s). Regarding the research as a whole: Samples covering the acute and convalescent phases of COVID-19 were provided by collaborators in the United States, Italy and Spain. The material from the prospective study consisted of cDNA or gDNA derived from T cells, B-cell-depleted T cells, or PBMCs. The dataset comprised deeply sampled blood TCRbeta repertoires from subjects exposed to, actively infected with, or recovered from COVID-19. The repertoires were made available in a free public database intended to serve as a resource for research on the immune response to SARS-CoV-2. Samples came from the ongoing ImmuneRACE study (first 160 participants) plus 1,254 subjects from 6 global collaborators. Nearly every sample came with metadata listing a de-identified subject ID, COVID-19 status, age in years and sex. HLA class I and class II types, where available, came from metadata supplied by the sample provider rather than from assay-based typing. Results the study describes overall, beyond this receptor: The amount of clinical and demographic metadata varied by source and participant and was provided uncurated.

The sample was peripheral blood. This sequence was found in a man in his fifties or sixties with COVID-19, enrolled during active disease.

The nucleotide sequence reads as follows: TGTGCCAGCAGCTTAGCAGGGGAGACCCAGTACTTC. This translates into CASSLAGETQYF. The sequence is built from TRBV11-2 and TRBJ2-5; TRBD1 is a possible D gene, resting on 5 matching bases. Via the germline V gene, CDR1 is SGHAT and CDR2 FQNNGV. The CDR3, from cysteine to phenylalanine, totals 12 residues. Here the CDR3 DNA is all that survives: 36 bases in frame from base 1. V is pared back by 1 base and J by 5 bases, with 5 bases lying between the germline termini.